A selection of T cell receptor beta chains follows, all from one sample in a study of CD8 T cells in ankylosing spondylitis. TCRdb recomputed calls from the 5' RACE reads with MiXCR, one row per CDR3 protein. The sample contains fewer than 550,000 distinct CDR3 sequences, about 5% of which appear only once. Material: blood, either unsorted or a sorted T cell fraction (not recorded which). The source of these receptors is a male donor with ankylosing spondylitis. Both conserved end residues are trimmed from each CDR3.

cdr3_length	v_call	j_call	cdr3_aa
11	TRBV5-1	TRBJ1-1	TSSSTGGTEAF
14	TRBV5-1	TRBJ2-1	ASSISPGRAYNEQF
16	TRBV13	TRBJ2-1	ASSSRAASVGQRGEQF
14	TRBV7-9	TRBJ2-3	ASSLATGMGTDTQY
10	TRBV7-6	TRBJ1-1	ASSLMVFRAF
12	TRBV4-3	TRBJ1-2	ASSRDRGDYGYT
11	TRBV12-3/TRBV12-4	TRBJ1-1	ASSLLMNTEAF
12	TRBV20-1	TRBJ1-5	SARAGPSSQPQH
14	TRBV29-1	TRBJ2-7	SVMGGELASPYEQY
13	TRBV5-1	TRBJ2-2	ASSAGTLVTGELF
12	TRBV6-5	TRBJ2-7	ASSLTQVAYEQY
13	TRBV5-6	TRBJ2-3	ASGLGAIRTDTQY
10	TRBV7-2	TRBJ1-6	ASSLVREGLH
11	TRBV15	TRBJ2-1	ATSRDRGDEQF
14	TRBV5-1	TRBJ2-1	ASSLMSRDRDNEQF
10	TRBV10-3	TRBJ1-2	AIRGSLDGYT
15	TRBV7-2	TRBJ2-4	ASSPTGGRLAKNIQY
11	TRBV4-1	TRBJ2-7	ASSQENSYEQY
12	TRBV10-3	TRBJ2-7	AINEGGGSYEQY
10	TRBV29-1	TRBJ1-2	SVEGGGYGYT
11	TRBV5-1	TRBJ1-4	ASSSGENEKLF
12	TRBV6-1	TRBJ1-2	ASNEWALPYGYT
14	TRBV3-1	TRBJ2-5	ASSQGGGLLGETQY
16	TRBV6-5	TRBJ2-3	ASSYRGGTLLRTDTQY
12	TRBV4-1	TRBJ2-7	ASSQVLAGAEQY
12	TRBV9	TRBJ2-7	ASSVALSSYEQY
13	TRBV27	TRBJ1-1	ASSLWYTTNTEAF
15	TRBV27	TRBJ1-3	ASSSGGGTRSGNTIY
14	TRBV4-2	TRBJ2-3	ASSQDLGGLAGQGD
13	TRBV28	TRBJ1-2	ASTKLRQTHRGYT
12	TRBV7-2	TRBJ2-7	ASSPNRAGYEQY
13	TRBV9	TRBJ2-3	ASSVGPTSADTQY
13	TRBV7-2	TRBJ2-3	ASSLLPQYPDTQY
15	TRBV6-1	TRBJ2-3	ASSSPRTSGSRDTQY
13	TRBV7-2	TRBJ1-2	ASSLRAGSGYGYT
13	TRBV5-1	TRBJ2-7	ASSLGTSGGHEQY
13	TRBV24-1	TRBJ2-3	ATSDASRITDTQY
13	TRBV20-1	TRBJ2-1	SATRTSGTWNEQF
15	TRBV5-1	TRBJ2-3	ASSLAPGGPRTDTQY
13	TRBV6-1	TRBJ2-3	ASSRAGGGADTQY
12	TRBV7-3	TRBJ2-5	ASSRFGGEETQY
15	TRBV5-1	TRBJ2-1	ASSSDGSPGYYNEQF
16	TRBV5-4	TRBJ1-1	ASSEYPGQGNGYTEAF
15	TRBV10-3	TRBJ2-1	AISESMGGRSYNEQF
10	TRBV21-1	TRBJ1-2	ASKSPGKGYT
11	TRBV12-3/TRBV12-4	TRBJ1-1	ASTKRAGTEAF
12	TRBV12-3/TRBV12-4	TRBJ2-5	ASSPRAVSSGQY
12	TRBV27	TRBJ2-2	ASLRAGSTGELF
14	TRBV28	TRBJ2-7	ASRPNGQGLSYEQY
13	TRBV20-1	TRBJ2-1	SARAGTSSYNEQF
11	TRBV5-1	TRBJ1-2	ASSLEYLVGYT
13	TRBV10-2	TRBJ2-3	ASSEPRLGTDTQY
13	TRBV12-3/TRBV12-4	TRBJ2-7	ASSLGGQGNYEQY
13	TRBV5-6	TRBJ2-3	ASSPGTHNTDTQY
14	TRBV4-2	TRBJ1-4	ASSQDLIGVNEKLF
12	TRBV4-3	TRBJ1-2	ASSPDRGRDGYT
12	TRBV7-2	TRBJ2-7	ASSPDRYSYEQY
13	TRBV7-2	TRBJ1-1	ASSLAGGMNTEAF